Listed below are T cell receptor beta chains from one sample, sequenced in a study of graft-versus-host responses after intestinal transplantation. TCRdb keeps only in-frame clones here, not all; method: immunoSEQ multiplex PCR. In the table there are about 59,000 clones, 90% to 95% of which are singletons. Their antigens remain unidentified. Sample: unstimulated CD4+ T cells sorted from spleen or lymph node cells, taken before transplant. These receptors came from a human donor who was the organ donor for an intestinal transplant. Both conserved end residues are part of each CDR3. Each record gives: V gene, CDR3 length, J gene, clone size, D gene, CDR3 protein, CDR3 DNA. A D gene is named only where the DNA matches it firmly. A row's size may be missing; if present it is once, few, many or a size class.

TRBV27	12	TRBJ1-1	once	.	CASSHAGTEAFF	TGTGCCAGCAGCCACGCTGGCACTGAAGCTTTCTTT
TRBV7-2	17	TRBJ2-1	.	.	CASSTRGRRSSYNEQFF	TGTGCCAGCAGCACCCGGGGTCGACGGAGCTCCTACAATGAGCAGTTCTTC
TRBV4-1	16	TRBJ2-3	.	.	CASSPQSHRGADTQYF	TGCGCCAGCAGCCCGCAGTCCCACCGAGGGGCAGATACGCAGTATTTT
TRBV7-2	12	TRBJ2-5	.	TRBD1	CASSWTGETQYF	TGTGCCAGCAGCTGGACAGGGGAGACCCAGTACTTC
TRBV4-1	13	TRBJ2-3	.	.	CASSQGGWDTQYF	TGCGCCAGCAGCCAAGGGGGGTGGGATACGCAGTATTTT
TRBV18	15	TRBJ2-7	once	.	CASSRGHFSSYEQYF	TGTGCCAGCTCCAGGGGACATTTCAGCTCCTACGAGCAGTACTTC
TRBV6-6	14	TRBJ1-2	.	.	CASSRSRDYYGYTF	TGTGCCAGCAGTCGCAGCAGAGACTACTATGGCTACACCTTC
TRBV7-2	14	TRBJ1-5	.	TRBD1	CASSLGTGNQPQHF	TGTGCCAGCAGCTTAGGGACAGGGAATCAGCCCCAGCATTTT
TRBV5-6	12	TRBJ2-3	.	.	CASSLVPDTQYF	TGTGCCAGCAGCTTGGTACCAGATACGCAGTATTTT
TRBV7-2	13	TRBJ2-7	.	.	CASSPDYPYEQYF	TGTGCCAGCAGCCCAGACTACCCCTACGAGCAGTACTTC
TRBV27	11	TRBJ2-5	.	.	CASTLGETQYF	TGTGCCAGCACCCTAGGGGAGACCCAGTACTTC
TRBV5-1	14	TRBJ2-1	.	TRBD2	CASSFARGGNEQFF	TGCGCCAGCAGCTTCGCTCGGGGGGGCAATGAGCAGTTCTTC
TRBV6-5	14	TRBJ1-6	.	TRBD1	CASRQGGYNSPLHF	TGTGCCAGCAGACAGGGGGGCTATAATTCACCCCTCCACTTT
TRBV18	16	TRBJ2-1	few	TRBD2	CASSARLAGTYNEQFF	TGTGCCAGCTCAGCACGACTAGCGGGGACCTACAATGAGCAGTTCTTC
TRBV10-2	14	TRBJ1-5	.	TRBD1	CASSVTGGNQPQHF	TGCGCCAGCAGTGTGACAGGGGGCAATCAGCCCCAGCATTTT
TRBV5-6	14	TRBJ2-7	.	.	CASSPEATQYEQYF	TGTGCCAGCAGTCCGGAGGCTACCCAATACGAGCAGTACTTC
TRBV4-1	16	TRBJ2-1	.	.	CASSPIGTRGHNEQFF	TGCGCCAGCAGCCCGATTGGGACCAGGGGCCACAATGAGCAGTTCTTC
TRBV4-3	15	TRBJ1-6	.	.	CASSRQGSYNSPLHF	TGCGCCAGCAGCCGGCAGGGATCCTATAATTCACCCCTCCACTTT
TRBV6-6	14	TRBJ2-1	.	.	CASSYGLTYNEQFF	TGTGCCAGCAGTTATGGGTTAACCTACAATGAGCAGTTCTTC
TRBV19	16	TRBJ1-2	.	.	CASSNPRGGRHYGYTF	TGTGCCAGTAGTAATCCCCGAGGAGGACGTCACTATGGCTACACCTTC
TRBV11-2	13	TRBJ1-2	.	.	CASSLGIAYGYTF	TGTGCCAGCAGCTTAGGGATAGCCTATGGCTACACCTTC
TRBV7-9	13	TRBJ2-3	.	.	CASSFTPTDTQYF	TGTGCCAGCAGCTTCACACCCACAGATACGCAGTATTTT
TRBV7-2	15	TRBJ1-3	.	TRBD1	CASSLDREKGNTIYF	TGTGCCAGCAGCTTGGACAGGGAGAAAGGAAACACCATATATTTT
TRBV7-9	15	TRBJ2-3	.	TRBD2	CASSERGGGTDTQYF	TGTGCCAGCAGCGAGCGGGGGGGCGGCACAGATACGCAGTATTTT
TRBV11-2	18	TRBJ2-5	.	.	CASSLASTLRTPQETQYF	TGTGCCAGCAGCTTAGCCAGTACTTTGCGCACCCCACAAGAGACCCAGTACTTC
TRBV2	12	TRBJ2-5	.	.	CASRETTETQYF	TGTGCCAGCAGGGAAACGACTGAGACCCAGTACTTC
TRBV6-6	16	TRBJ2-3	.	TRBD1	CASSYTDAGGFYTQYF	TGTGCCAGCAGTTACACCGACGCAGGGGGCTTTTATACGCAGTATTTT
TRBV2	14	TRBJ2-5	few	.	CASIFLTGWKTQYF	TGTGCCAGCATTTTCCTAACAGGGTGGAAGACCCAGTACTTC
TRBV9	16	TRBJ2-3	.	.	CASSPQRSLYTDTQYF	TGTGCCAGCAGCCCCCAGCGATCTCTTTACACAGATACGCAGTATTTT
TRBV19	14	TRBJ1-3	.	.	CASTFSSAGNTIYF	TGTGCCAGTACCTTTTCATCCGCTGGAAACACCATATATTTT
TRBV18	13	TRBJ2-5	once	.	CASSPYFQETQYF	TGTGCCAGCTCACCGTACTTCCAAGAGACCCAGTACTTC
TRBV5-5	16	TRBJ2-3	.	TRBD1	CASSFVGGQGQAPQYF	TGTGCCAGCAGCTTCGTTGGCGGGCAGGGACAGGCCCCGCAGTATTTT
TRBV5-1	16	TRBJ2-7	.	.	CASSRNEAAGKNEQYF	TGCGCCAGCTCAAGAAACGAAGCGGCCGGGAAAAACGAGCAGTACTTC
TRBV7-8	14	TRBJ2-7	.	.	CASSFTGFSYEQYF	TGTGCCAGCAGCTTTACCGGGTTTTCCTACGAGCAGTACTTC
TRBV11-3	18	TRBJ2-1	once	TRBD2	CASSLSGTSGGAYNEQFF	TGTGCCAGCAGCTTATCCGGGACTAGCGGGGGGGCTTACAATGAGCAGTTCTTC
TRBV7-2	14	TRBJ2-1	.	.	CASSLSLQGWEQFF	TGTGCCAGCAGCTTATCCCTACAGGGATGGGAGCAGTTCTTC
TRBV18	14	TRBJ2-7	.	.	CASSPSKGTYEQYF	TGTGCCAGCTCACCATCGAAGGGAACCTACGAGCAGTACTTC
TRBV19	15	TRBJ1-5	.	.	CASSIKSWYGQPQHF	TGTGCCAGTAGTATAAAAAGTTGGTACGGGCAGCCCCAGCATTTT
TRBV19	16	TRBJ1-4	.	.	CASSKGDGPFNEKLFF	TGTGCCAGTAGTAAAGGGGATGGCCCTTTTAATGAAAAACTGTTTTTT
TRBV7-7	15	TRBJ2-3	.	.	CASSPAGGQQDTQYF	TGTGCTAGCAGCCCCGCCGGGGGACAGCAAGATACGCAGTATTTT
TRBV6-6	11	TRBJ1-2	.	.	CASSTKGGYTF	TGTGCCAGCAGTACCAAGGGCGGCTACACCTTC
TRBV20-1	10	TRBJ2-5	.	.	CSAHSLAQYF	TGCAGTGCTCATTCCCTGGCCCAGTACTTC
TRBV4-3	14	TRBJ2-5	.	.	CASSQAQEVRTQYF	TGCGCCAGCAGCCAAGCTCAAGAAGTTCGGACCCAGTACTTC
TRBV20-1	11	TRBJ2-1	.	.	CSARRGDEQFF	TGCAGTGCTCGTCGCGGGGATGAGCAGTTCTTC
TRBV6-1	14	TRBJ1-5	.	.	CASTQDYSNQPQHF	TGTGCCAGCACTCAGGACTATAGCAATCAGCCCCAGCATTTT
TRBV2	15	TRBJ2-7	.	.	CASSEVWRGAYEQYF	TGTGCCAGCAGTGAAGTATGGCGGGGAGCCTACGAGCAGTACTTC
TRBV18	13	TRBJ2-7	once	.	CASSPRLSYEQYF	TGTGCCAGCTCACCCCGACTCTCCTACGAGCAGTACTTC
TRBV18	16	TRBJ2-7	.	TRBD2	CASSPPSGLSSYEQYF	TGTGCCAGCTCACCACCTAGCGGGCTGAGCTCCTACGAGCAGTACTTC
TRBV4-1	16	TRBJ2-7	.	.	CASSQGIIAPSYEQYF	TGCGCCAGCAGCCAAGGTATAATCGCGCCATCCTACGAGCAGTACTTC
TRBV18	17	TRBJ2-3	.	TRBD2	CASSPLAGVTSTDTQYF	TGTGCCAGCTCACCACTAGCGGGTGTTACTAGCACAGATACGCAGTATTTT